Shown below are 7 T cell receptor beta chains from a single sample sequenced in a study of T cell responses to AZD1222 COVID-19 vaccine. Repertoires were generated with immunoSEQ multiplex PCR, while TCRdb's copy carries only in-frame clones and drops some. The top ten hold about 14% of the sample, which has some 98,000 clones, 70% to 90% seen once. Sequencing used peripheral blood, obtained on day 0 of AZD1222 vaccination. Source of these receptors: an adult in good health.

The CDR3 loop reads CASSYRSYNEQFF. As DNA, the CDR3 is TGTGCCAGCAGCTACCGCTCCTACAATGAGCAGTTCTTC. The chain has TRBV3-1 (or the pseudogene TRBV3-2) and TRBJ2-1; D unresolved. V dropped 5 bases and J dropped 0 bases, with 5 bases sitting between them. The CDR3 extends over 13 amino acids. CDR1 is LGHDT, CDR2 YNNKEL, per germline (reference sequence).

The DNA for the CDR3 is TGTGCCAGCAGTGAATCCCGGAGGGGTAATGAAAAACTGTTTTTT. Its translation is CASSESRRGNEKLFF. The rearrangement uses TRBV2 and TRBJ1-4; TRBD1 might be the D (5 bases). Per germline, CDR1 SNHLY and CDR2 FYNNEI. There are 15 residues in the CDR3. The V end lost 2 bases, the J end lost 4 bases, and 11 bases lay between the germline ends.

The chain joins TRBV29-1 to TRBJ2-7; 10 bases line up with TRBD1. The CDR3 consists of 12 residues. From germline, CDR1 is SQVTM and CDR2 ANQGSEA. V shed 4 bases and J 5 bases; nucleotides not matched to a gene: 2. CDR3 residues: CSVGQGADEQYF. For the CDR3, the DNA is TGCAGCGTTGGACAGGGGGCCGACGAGCAGTACTTC.

This chain uses TRBV28 with TRBJ1-1; 8 nucleotides match TRBD1. Germline CDR1 and CDR2: MDHEN and SYDVKM. The CDR3 runs to 14 residues. Losses at the gene ends were 3 bases for V and 10 bases for J; bases not matched to a gene: 10. The CDR3 is CASSLIRQGKGAFF. DNA for the CDR3: TGTGCCAGCAGTTTGATCAGACAGGGGAAGGGAGCTTTCTTT.

The sample holds a few counts of this clone. The chain couples TRBV11-2 to TRBJ2-2; D perhaps matches TRBD1 (6 bases). The CDR3 spans 15 residues. Germline V lookup: CDR1 SGHAT, CDR2 FQNNGV. Trimming removed 7 bases from V and 2 bases from J, with 14 bases in between. CDR3 sequence reads: CASNPQGFNTGELFF. The CDR3 region has the DNA TGTGCCAGCAACCCCCAGGGGTTTAACACCGGGGAGCTGTTTTTT.

V is TRBV5-6 and J is TRBJ2-7, with 8 bases that match TRBD1. Looked up from germline, CDR1 is SGHDT and CDR2 is YYEEEE. Trimming removed 4 bases from V and 2 bases from J; junction bases left unmatched: 5. The length of the CDR3 is 14 residues. The CDR3 nucleotides read TGTGCCAGCAGCGTACCGGGACAGGCCTACGAGCAGTACTTC. Residues: CASSVPGQAYEQYF.

The chain is built from TRBV7-8 and TRBJ2-2, with TRBD2 as a possible D gene (5 bases). The V gene's germline CDR1 is SGHVS and CDR2 FQNEAQ. There are 16 residues in the CDR3. With 6 bases removed from V and 4 bases from J, the gap between germline ends came to 18 bases. The CDR3 bases are TGTGCCAGCAGGCCCACGAAAGAGGGTAGCACCGGGGAGCTGTTTTTT. Translated: CASRPTKEGSTGELFF.